This TCR beta chain was observed in a study of shared clonotypes between healthy human individuals. Whole-study results and caveats: Shared across a handful of donors were around 5% of the naive CD4 clonotypes.

CD45RO-negative, CCR7-selected cells formed the naive CD8 fraction, which excluded terminally differentiated effector memory CD45RA+ cells. Everyone who donated was a Caucasian adult who lived in Nashville, Tennessee. The trim removed 5 bases at V and 1 base at J, leaving 7 bases unmatched. This CDR3 contains 15 residues. CDR1 and CDR2 (germline): MDHEN, SYDVKM. This clone was seen just once. As yet, its antigen is unknown. Genomic DNA belonging to each subset was distributed in equal measure over several immunoSEQ plates. This table comes from immunoSEQ multiplex PCR, and its TCRdb copy is limited to in-frame clones, with some not included. Of roughly 600,000 clones listed, 95% to 98% are singletons.

The chain carries TRBV28 and TRBJ1-2; 7 nucleotides agree with TRBD1. The sequenced sample was naive CD8+ T cells sorted from blood. The source of this sequence is a man aged 25-45 years in good health. The CDR3 DNA reads TGTGCCAGCAGTCGCCTCGACAGGGATAACTATGGCTACACCTTC. Translated, it gives CASSRLDRDNYGYTF.